This entry lists 16 T cell receptor beta chains sequenced from one sample in a study of Ad26.COV2.S vaccination and SARS-CoV-2 variants. TCRdb's table, derived via immunoSEQ multiplex PCR, lists solely in-frame clones and lacks some. The sample lists almost 400,000 clones; roughly 90% were seen once. Treatment reported: over 15 received Ad26.COV2.S at low or high dose, single or two shots; 5 received placebo; per-sample allocation not given. Vaccine and placebo recipients were sampled on day 63 after the first injection. Here the sequenced sample was peripheral blood, taken in a trial of Ad26.COV2.S vaccine versus placebo. The receptor set was obtained from a person aged 18 to 59 who received the Ad26.COV2.S COVID-19 vaccine or a placebo.

The chain uses TRBV5-8 and TRBJ2-2; TRBD1 agrees at 10 bases. With V trimmed by 3 bases and J by 5 bases, 4 bases remained unmatched. The CDR3 spans 15 residues. Germline CDR1 reads SGHTS; CDR2 reads YDEGEE. CDR3 DNA sequence: TGTGCCAGCAGCTGGGGACAGGGGAGGACCGGGGAGCTGTTTTTT. Its protein product is CASSWGQGRTGELFF.

The chain is built from TRBV5-6 and TRBJ1-2, with D perhaps matching TRBD1 (6 bases). The CDR3 is 13 residues long. The V end was cut by 0 bases, the J end by 4 bases, with 7 bases between. Germline V gene data show CDR1 as SGHDT and CDR2 as YYEEEE. The CDR3 here is CASSLGGAYGYTF. The CDR3 bases are TGTGCCAGCAGCTTGGGGGGGGCCTATGGCTACACCTTC.

J is TRBJ2-7 and V is TRBV28; D may be TRBD2 (5 bases). Germline loops: CDR1 MDHEN, CDR2 SYDVKM. V lost 6 bases to trimming and J lost 3 bases, with 12 bases between them. The CDR3 consists of 13 residues. The CDR3 nucleotides are TGTGCCAGCAGCTCGACCGGGAACTACGAGCAGTACTTC. Translation: CASSSTGNYEQYF.

This chain uses TRBV19 with TRBJ2-1, with 9 bases aligning to TRBD1. The CDR3 has 15 amino acids. In germline, CDR1 is LNHDA, CDR2 SQIVND (reference sequence). V lost 5 bases and J lost 4; bases outside the gene matches: 6. CDR3 coding DNA: TGTGCCAGTAGTCCGCGCGGACAGGGGTACAATGAGCAGTTCTTC. Translating it yields CASSPRGQGYNEQFF.

The rearrangement links TRBV5-4 to TRBJ2-7, with TRBD2 matching 11 bases. The CDR3 has 15 amino acids. From germline, CDR1 is SGHNT and CDR2 YYREEE (reference sequence). With V trimmed by 3 bases and J by 1 base, 3 bases remained unmatched. The CDR3: CASSSRLAGSYEQYF. The CDR3 DNA reads as TGTGCCAGCAGCTCCCGACTAGCGGGATCCTACGAGCAGTACTTC.

The rearrangement joins TRBV9 to TRBJ2-3; D is ambiguous. CDR1 is SGDLS and CDR2 is YYNGEE in the germline V gene. The CDR3 consists of 15 residues. V was shortened by 0 bases and J by 4 bases, with 12 bases between the two germline ends. CDR3 amino acids: CASSVGVASPDTQYF. DNA of the CDR3: TGTGCCAGCAGCGTAGGAGTGGCGAGCCCAGATACGCAGTATTTT.

This chain uses TRBV6-1 with TRBJ2-3; D gene unclear. The CDR3 length is 14 residues. With 3 bases removed from V and 1 base from J, the gap between germline ends came to 8 bases. The germline gives CDR1 MNHNS, CDR2 SASEGT. The DNA for the CDR3 is TGTGCCAGCAGTGACCCAGGAGGCACAGATACGCAGTATTTT. This gives the protein CASSDPGGTDTQYF.

The chain joins TRBV4-2 to TRBJ2-7, with 9 bases matching TRBD2. Looked up from germline, CDR1 is LGHNA and CDR2 is YNFKEQ. V was pared by 2 bases and J by 2 bases, with 7 bases of the junction left unmatched. This CDR3 has 16 residues. CDR3 nucleotide sequence: TGTGCCAGCAGCCAACTTTTGACTAGCGGACCCTACGAGCAGTACTTC. This gives the protein CASSQLLTSGPYEQYF.

V gene TRBV6-5 combines with J gene TRBJ2-3; D is perhaps TRBD2 (6 bases). The CDR3 contains 15 residues. V gave up 6 bases and J gave up 2 bases, with 15 bases separating them. CDR1 MNHEY and CDR2 SVGAGI come from the germline V gene. The CDR3 DNA follows: TGTGCCAGCAGAGCCCCGGGACTCGACACAGATACGCAGTATTTT. Translation: CASRAPGLDTDTQYF.

The CDR3 region has the DNA TGTGCCAGTAGTGTCGGGATCGGAGAGACCCAGTACTTC. This translates into CASSVGIGETQYF. The chain carries TRBV19 and TRBJ2-5; TRBD2 might be the D (5 bases). Between the trimmed V and J ends, which lost 5 bases and 4 bases, there was a span of 11 bases. The length of the CDR3 is 13 residues. Per germline, CDR1 LNHDA and CDR2 SQIVND (reference sequence). The whole variable domain, remainder taken from reference TRBV19 and TRBJ2-5, is DGGITQSPKYLFRKEGQNVTLSCEQNLNHDAMYWYRQDPGQGLRLIYYSQIVNDFQKGDIAEGYSVSREKKESFPLTVTSAQKNPTAFYLCASSVGIGETQYFGPGTRLLVL.

The chain is built from TRBV6-5 and TRBJ1-6, with 7 bases identical to TRBD1. CDR1 is MNHEY and CDR2 is SVGAGI in the germline V gene. There are 14 residues in the CDR3. With V trimmed by 8 bases and J by 1 base, 2 bases remained unmatched. The CDR3 DNA reads TGTGCCAGCTCAGGGGGATCCTATAATTCACCCCTCCACTTT. Translated: CASSGGSYNSPLHF.

This clone was counted a single time. V is TRBV7-9 and J is TRBJ2-1; a weak D match, TRBD2 (6 bases). CDR1 is SEHNR, CDR2 FQNEAQ, per germline (reference sequence). The CDR3 length is 12 residues. Trimming removed 2 bases at V and 15 bases at J, with 14 bases between. CDR3 sequence (DNA): TGTGCCAGCAGCTTAAGCACGAGGGACTGGTTCTTC. It yields the protein CASSLSTRDWFF. The whole variable domain, remainder taken from reference TRBV7-9 and TRBJ2-1, is DTGVSQNPRHKITKRGQNVTFRCDPISEHNRLYWYRQTLGQGPEFLTYFQNEAQLEKSRLLSDRFSAERPKGSFSTLEIQRTEQGDSAMYLCASSLSTRDWFFGPGTRLTVL.

The chain recombines TRBV3-1 (or the pseudogene TRBV3-2) with TRBJ2-5; D might be TRBD1 (5 bases). The CDR3 has 14 amino acids. The germline CDR1 and CDR2 sequences are LGHDT and YNNKEL (reference sequence). The V gene lost 1 base and the J gene lost 5 bases, with 11 bases spanning the gap. The CDR3 DNA reads as TGTGCCAGCAGCCAAGTTGTCAGGGTGGAGACCCAGTACTTC. This sequence encodes CASSQVVRVETQYF.

The V call is TRBV19, the J call TRBJ2-7; 9 nucleotides align to TRBD1. With V trimmed by 8 bases and J by 0 bases, 5 bases remained unmatched. The CDR3 runs to 14 residues. CDR1 LNHDA and CDR2 SQIVND come from the germline V gene (reference sequence). The CDR3 protein is CASRGTGPSYEQYF. The CDR3 bases are TGTGCCAGTCGTGGGACAGGGCCCTCCTACGAGCAGTACTTC.

This clone was observed a handful of times. This rearrangement joins TRBV5-6 to TRBJ2-3, with unresolved D. Germline CDR1 is SGHDT and CDR2 is YYEEEE. The CDR3 has 17 residues. V was cut by 3 bases and J by 1 base, with 18 bases left in between. CDR3 loop: CASSSPRALGRTDTQYF. The CDR3 nucleotides read TGTGCCAGCAGCTCGCCGAGAGCGCTGGGTCGCACAGATACGCAGTATTTT.

V is TRBV5-1 and J is TRBJ1-1; 9 nucleotides match TRBD1. Germline loops: CDR1 SGHRS, CDR2 YFSETQ. The junction had 7 bases not matched to a gene; V was cut back by 0 bases and J by 7 bases. The CDR3 runs 15 residues. The CDR3 loop is CASSLDRGRWDEAFF. The CDR3, as DNA: TGCGCCAGCAGCTTGGACAGGGGGCGATGGGATGAAGCTTTCTTT.